These 5 T cell receptor beta chains share one sample of origin, sequenced in a study of CD4 and CD8 cells across lung adenocarcinoma regions. TCRdb reprocessed the PCR reads via MiXCR and lists one record per CDR3 protein. The table includes approximately 24,000 distinct CDR3 sequences, about 50% detected once. Sequencing was performed on CD8+ T cells from the center of a lung tumor. The receptors originated from a male donor with lung adenocarcinoma. The CD4 and CD8 labels of this study may be unreliable.

The chain employs TRBV7-3 and TRBJ2-1; D gene uncertain. The DNA end is more similar to TRBJ2-5, so the J call may be wrong. The germline CDR1 and CDR2 sequences are SGHTA and FQGTGA. The CDR3 length is 15 residues. This CDR3 is CASSLIPGAQETQYF. The CDR3 bases are TGTGCCAGCAGCTTAATTCCGGGTGCTCAAGAGACCCAGTACTTC.

This clonotype has a single count. At one of its ends the junction is not consistent with the germline gene, which may arise from a read error. CDR3 sequence: CASSGGRHKDTQYF. The CDR3 nucleotides are TGCGCCAGCAGTGGGGGGCGACACAAAGATACTCAGTATTTT. The chain employs TRBV10-1 and TRBJ2-3, with D possibly being TRBD1 (6 bases). The CDR3 consists of 14 residues. CDR1 and CDR2 (germline): WNHNN, SYGVQD (reference sequence).

This chain uses TRBV27 with TRBJ2-5, with D possibly being TRBD2 (6 bases). Trimming left V 9 bases short and J 8 bases short, with 25 bases between. This CDR3 contains 15 residues. The V gene's germline CDR1 is MNHEY and CDR2 SMNVEV (reference sequence). CDR3 region: CARGPAGGAKNTQYF. Written as DNA, the CDR3 is TGTGCCAGGGGCCCAGCGGGTGGTGCCAAAAACACCCAGTACTTC.

The J gene is TRBJ2-5, the V gene TRBV20-1, with 11 bases identical to TRBD1. The DNA matches TRBJ2-7 better at its end, which makes the J call doubtful. CDR3 length: 15 amino acids. Per the germline V gene, CDR1 is DFQATT and CDR2 is SNEGSKA (reference sequence). For the CDR3, the DNA is TGCAGTCCAGATGGGGACAGGGGGTCTCCCTACGAGCAGTACTTC. Protein: CSPDGDRGSPYEQYF.

The chain links TRBV27 to TRBJ2-5, with D possibly TRBD2 on 6 matching bases. The germline CDR1 and CDR2 sequences are MNHEY and SMNVEV (reference sequence). The CDR3 runs 15 residues. In DNA, the CDR3 is TGTGGTAGCGGCCCAGCGGGCCGTGACAAAGAGACCCAGTACTTC. It is translated as CGSGPAGRDKETQYF.